Presented here are 9 T cell receptor beta chains from one specimen sequenced in a study of cytomegalovirus exposure and HLA in healthy donors. It was with 60 Vbeta and 13 Jbeta primers that the PCR ran. TCRdb's copy holds only in-frame clones and misses some; the assay was immunoSEQ multiplex PCR. The sample has more than 100,000 clones; about 10% are singletons. Source material: PBMCs. The source of these receptors is a woman between 40 and 55 years old in good health and CMV-seropositive.

This clone appeared a few times. This chain joins TRBV5-6 and TRBJ2-2; 9 bases match TRBD2. This CDR3 has 17 amino acids. V dropped 3 bases and J dropped 4; count of bases not matched to a gene: 10. Germline V gives CDR1 SGHDT, CDR2 YYEEEE. The CDR3 loop reads CASSSLVRGGGTGELFF. CDR3 DNA sequence: TGTGCCAGCAGCTCGCTTGTGCGGGGGGGAGGCACCGGGGAGCTGTTTTTT.

The chain uses TRBV29-1 and TRBJ2-2; perhaps TRBD1 as D (6 bases). V lost 3 bases, J lost 7 bases, and 12 bases lay in between. Germline values: CDR1 SQVTM, CDR2 ANQGSEA. CDR3 size: 13 residues. DNA of the CDR3: TGCAGCGTTGACAACAGGGCGGACGGGGAGCTGTTTTTT. This codes for CSVDNRADGELFF.

Only a few counts were recorded for this clone. The chain couples TRBV7-9 to TRBJ1-1; D uncertain. The germline V gene has CDR1 SEHNR and CDR2 FQNEAQ (reference sequence). The V end lost 3 bases, the J end lost 3 bases, and 20 bases lay between the germline ends. The CDR3 spans 17 residues. The CDR3 region has the DNA TGTGCCAGCAGCTTCGACCGACTCTCCCGGGGAGACACTGAAGCTTTCTTT. Residues: CASSFDRLSRGDTEAFF. Full variable domain (rest looked up from reference TRBV7-9 and TRBJ1-1): DTGVSQNPRHKITKRGQNVTFRCDPISEHNRLYWYRQTLGQGPEFLTYFQNEAQLEKSRLLSDRFSAERPKGSFSTLEIQRTEQGDSAMYLCASSFDRLSRGDTEAFFGQGTRLTVV.

The chain employs TRBV18 and TRBJ2-7; tentatively, D is TRBD2 (6 bases). Germline-derived CDR1 and CDR2 are KGHSH and LQKENI. There are 14 residues in the CDR3. V lost 2 bases and J 2 bases, leaving 10 bases between the germline ends. For the CDR3, the DNA is TGTGCCAGCTCACCAGGGCGGGATCCCTACGAGCAGTACTTC. It codes for CASSPGRDPYEQYF.

The chain carries TRBV7-9 and TRBJ2-4, with D unresolved. CDR3 length: 13 amino acids. Per the germline V gene, CDR1 is SEHNR and CDR2 is FQNEAQ (reference sequence). Deletions cut 0 bases from V and 7 bases from J, with 7 bases between. For the CDR3, the DNA is TGTGCCAGCAGCTTAGCGAACGGGAACATTCAGTACTTC. Translated: CASSLANGNIQYF.

The chain recombines TRBV6-5 with TRBJ1-6; D is unclear. Deletions cut 4 bases from V and 0 bases from J, with 10 bases between. This CDR3 has 16 residues. Germline V gene sequence: CDR1 MNHEY, CDR2 SVGAGI. The CDR3 sequence is CASSSRRGSYNSPLHF. CDR3 nucleotides: TGTGCCAGCAGTTCCCGGCGGGGCTCCTATAATTCACCCCTCCACTTT.

The rearrangement links TRBV6-5 to TRBJ2-1; 9 positions agree with TRBD1. Germline loops: CDR1 MNHEY, CDR2 SVGAGI. Trimming at V came to 4 bases and at J to 16 bases, leaving 8 bases not matched to a gene. The CDR3 has 12 residues. The CDR3 DNA reads as TGTGCCAGCAGTTCCCTAGACAGGGGGATCTTCTTC. It yields the protein CASSSLDRGIFF.

CDR3 protein: CASSPATGYDGYTF. The CDR3 coding sequence is TGTGCCAGCAGTCCAGCGACAGGGTACGATGGCTACACCTTC. The chain is built from TRBV6-5 and TRBJ1-2, with 7 bases fitting TRBD1. Unmatched junction bases numbered 9, after V lost 5 bases and J lost 6 bases. The germline V gene has CDR1 MNHEY and CDR2 SVGAGI. The CDR3 spans 14 residues.

There are a few counts of this clone. The rearrangement joins TRBV7-6 to TRBJ1-3; D call uncertain. With 2 bases removed from V and 0 bases from J, the gap between germline ends came to 11 bases. This CDR3 has 16 amino acids. Germline V gives CDR1 SGHVS, CDR2 FNYEAQ. The CDR3 DNA reads TGTGCCAGCAGCTTACTCGCCCACAACTCTGGAAACACCATATATTTT. Protein sequence: CASSLLAHNSGNTIYF.